One sample yielded the 30 T cell receptor beta chains listed below, sequenced in a study of blood T cells in healthy people across ages. Using a J-beta primer mix together with a sample-barcoded 5' primer, a second PCR was run for roughly 6 to 12 cycles. MiXCR was run by TCRdb on the 5' RACE reads, yielding one entry per CDR3 protein. The sample records roughly 640,000 distinct CDR3 sequences, 25% to 30% being singletons. Sequencing was carried out using blood. The receptors were sampled from a woman aged 80 or older in good health.

V and J are TRBV4-1 and TRBJ2-7; the match to TRBD2 covers 8 bases. This CDR3 comprises 18 residues. The germline V gene encodes CDR1 MGHRA and CDR2 YSYEKL. The V and J ends lost 0 bases and 2 bases, in that order; junction bases with no gene match: 12. The DNA for the CDR3 is TGCGCCAGCAGCCAAGAAGCAAGCGGGGGTTTGGGAGCCTACGAGCAGTACTTC. Protein product: CASSQEASGGLGAYEQYF.

V and J are TRBV24-1 and TRBJ1-1, with no clear D. The V gene lost 9 bases and the J gene lost 0 bases, with 4 bases spanning the gap. Germline CDR1 is KGHDR and CDR2 is SFDVKD. This CDR3 region has 11 residues. The CDR3 DNA follows: TGTGCCACCCGTCTGAACACTGAAGCTTTCTTT. Encoded protein: CATRLNTEAFF.

Ten or more counts support this clonotype. The chain joins TRBV6-5 to TRBJ2-1; 14 bases align to TRBD2. The CDR3 has 15 amino acids. Unmatched junction bases numbered 7, after V lost 5 bases and J lost 10 bases. Germline V CDR1 and CDR2: MNHEY, SVGAGI. The CDR3 coding sequence is TGTGCCAGCAGTGCCGGGACTAGCGGGGGTCGAGAGCAGTTCTTC. It specifies CASSAGTSGGREQFF.

This clonotype was seen more than once but under ten times. The rearrangement joins TRBV7-2 to TRBJ1-1; D is ambiguous. The CDR3 totals 15 residues. Trimming pared 3 bases from V and 3 bases from J, leaving 14 bases between. Germline CDR1 is SGHTA and CDR2 is FQGNSA. CDR3 sequence: CASSFVNLMYTEAFF. In DNA, the CDR3 is TGTGCCAGCAGCTTTGTAAATTTGATGTACACTGAAGCTTTCTTT. The entire variable domain, with the rest obtained from reference TRBV7-2 and TRBJ1-1, is as follows: GAGVSQSPSNKVTEKGKDVELRCDPISGHTALYWYRQSLGQGLEFLIYFQGNSAPDKSGLPSDRFSAERTGGSVSTLTIQRTQQEDSAVYLCASSFVNLMYTEAFFGQGTRLTVV.

As regards this clonotype: Just one base apart from a much larger clone, this may be a read error. The gene calls are TRBV30 and TRBJ2-1; D may correspond to TRBD1 or TRBD2 (6 bases each). With the DNA end fitting TRBJ2-7 better, the J assignment may be wrong. Germline loops: CDR1 GTSNPN, CDR2 SVGIG (reference sequence). The CDR3 has 15 amino acids. CDR3 nucleotide sequence: TGTGCCTGGAGTGTACTGGGGGGCGTCTACAATGAGCAGTACTTC. It specifies CAWSVLGGVYNEQYF.

This sequence joins TRBV5-1 and TRBJ2-7, with D possibly matching TRBD1 (6 bases). Germline V gives CDR1 SGHRS, CDR2 YFSETQ. This CDR3 has 17 residues. Trimming took off 1 base at V and 2 bases at J, with 19 bases between the two ends. The CDR3 region is CASSLKVSPDRPYEQYF. The CDR3 DNA follows: TGCGCCAGCAGCTTGAAAGTATCTCCGGACAGACCCTACGAGCAGTACTTC.

Comment on this clonotype: A much larger clone lies one base from this, so it may be a read error. This chain joins TRBV12-3 or TRBV12-4 and TRBJ2-1; 7 nucleotides line up with TRBD2. This CDR3 is built from 14 residues. The J segment lost 6 bases and the V segment lost 6 bases, leaving 8 bases of the junction unmatched. CDR3 nucleotide sequence: TGTGCCAGCAGCACTACCTGCGGGAGCAATGAGCAGTTCTTC. It encodes CASSTTCGSNEQFF.

As for this clonotype: Relative to the germline gene, one junction end is altered; a read error may explain this. The rearrangement links TRBV20-1 to TRBJ2-6; a weak D match, TRBD2 (6 bases). The CDR3 is 16 amino acids. CDR1 and CDR2 from the germline V gene are DFQATT and SNEGSKA (reference sequence). In DNA form, the CDR3 reads TGCAGTGCTAGAGGGCTGTGGGACTCTGGGGCCAATGTCCTGACTTTC. It codes for CSARGLWDSGANVLTF.

This clonotype was counted between two and nine times. This rearrangement joins TRBV13 to TRBJ1-2; D remains ambiguous. The CDR3 consists of 15 residues. The V end lost 5 bases, the J end lost 2 bases, and 15 bases lay between the germline ends. Germline lookup yields CDR1 PRHDT and CDR2 FYEKMQ (reference sequence). The CDR3 DNA follows: TGTGCCAGCAGCCATCATGGGGAGGGAAACTATGGCTACACCTTC. Translating gives CASSHHGEGNYGYTF.

The chain combines TRBV7-2 with TRBJ2-5; 9 positions match TRBD2. With 5 bases clipped from V and 10 bases from J, the junction kept 11 bases outside the gene matches. The CDR3 runs 14 residues. Germline loops: CDR1 SGHTA, CDR2 FQGNSA. CDR3 residues: CASSQGPPAGGQYF. The CDR3 DNA sequence: TGTGCCAGCAGCCAGGGTCCCCCAGCGGGGGGCCAGTACTTC.

The count of this clonotype is one. This may arise from a read error, as a much more abundant clone is one base away. This chain links TRBV10-3 with TRBJ2-3, with D possibly matching TRBD1 (6 bases). Germline CDR1 is ENHRY and CDR2 is SYGVKD. This CDR3 region has 15 residues. The CDR3 sequence: CAISEQGTGTDAQYF. The CDR3 region has the DNA TGTGCCATCAGTGAACAGGGAACGGGAACAGATGCGCAGTATTTT.

This clonotype was detected ten times or more. The chain combines TRBV5-1 with TRBJ2-3; D tentatively reads TRBD1 or TRBD2 (5 bases each). The CDR3 consists of 16 residues. Trimming took off 0 bases at V and 5 bases at J, with 16 bases between the two ends. Germline V gives CDR1 SGHRS, CDR2 YFSETQ. For the CDR3, the DNA is TGCGCCAGCAGCTTGGCCGGGACCCGCCAAAAAGATACGCAGTATTTT. Its protein product is CASSLAGTRQKDTQYF.

On this clonotype itself: A much larger clone lies a single base off, so this may be a read error. This chain uses TRBV6-6 with TRBJ2-7; D is tentatively TRBD1 or TRBD2 (5 bases each). The CDR3 is 13 amino acids. Germline CDR1 reads MNHNY; CDR2 reads SVGAGI (reference sequence). The CDR3 region is CASLRASSCEQYF. The CDR3 coding sequence is TGTGCCAGCCTCAGGGCTAGCTCCTGCGAGCAGTACTTC.

Comments on this clonotype: A much larger clone is a single base away; this may be a read error. V and J are TRBV5-1 and TRBJ2-1; tentatively, D is TRBD1 or TRBD2 (6 bases each). Near its end, the DNA agrees better with TRBJ2-7, so the J call may be wrong. In germline, CDR1 is SGHRS, CDR2 YFSETQ. The CDR3 has 16 residues. For the CDR3, the DNA is TGCGCCAGCAGCTTGGCCATGGGGGGCTCCTACAATGAGCAGTACTTC. It codes for CASSLAMGGSYNEQYF.

This clonotype was observed at least ten times. The J gene is TRBJ2-1, the V gene TRBV5-1; 9 bases are a match to TRBD2. This CDR3 contains 16 residues. The ends lost 3 bases at V and 6 bases at J; junction bases unmatched: 10. Per germline, CDR1 SGHRS and CDR2 YFSETQ. This chain's CDR3 is CASSWGLAGNLNEQFF. The CDR3 nucleotides read TGCGCCAGCAGCTGGGGGCTAGCGGGGAACCTCAATGAGCAGTTCTTC.

In this sample, this clonotype turned up many times. The chain combines TRBV6-5 with TRBJ2-1, with 11 bases fitting TRBD2. The germline gives CDR1 MNHEY, CDR2 SVGAGI. CDR3 length: 15 amino acids. V was clipped by 5 bases and J by 6 bases; unmatched bases: 6. CDR3 DNA sequence: TGTGCCAGCAGTAGCCCGGGACTAGCGGTCAATGAGCAGTTCTTC. Translated, it gives CASSSPGLAVNEQFF.

This clonotype was observed at least ten times. The rearrangement links TRBV6-5 to TRBJ2-7; D might be TRBD2 (5 bases). CDR1 and CDR2 (germline): MNHEY, SVGAGI. Trimming removed 0 bases at V and 6 bases at J, with 12 bases between. The length of the CDR3 is 14 residues. In DNA form, the CDR3 reads TGTGCCAGCAGTTACTCGAGAGGGTTGGGCGAGCAGTACTTC. Translated, it gives CASSYSRGLGEQYF.

In this sample, this clonotype turned up many times. V usage is TRBV20-1 and J usage is TRBJ2-5; TRBD2 matches at 9 bases. This CDR3 is 13 amino acids long. V shed 6 bases, J shed 3 bases, and the junction held 5 bases outside the gene matches. Germline loops: CDR1 DFQATT, CDR2 SNEGSKA (reference sequence). CDR3 in amino acids: CSAFVAGEETQYF. CDR3 DNA sequence: TGCAGTGCCTTTGTAGCGGGGGAAGAGACCCAGTACTTC.

This clonotype was counted only a few times. The CDR3 DNA reads TGCAGTGCTAGCCGCACAGGGGGCAACTCCTACGAGCAGTACTTC. It encodes CSASRTGGNSYEQYF. V is TRBV20-1 and J is TRBJ2-7, with 9 bases that match TRBD1. The germline gives CDR1 DFQATT, CDR2 SNEGSKA (reference sequence). Trimming removed 3 bases from V and 0 bases from J; junction bases left unmatched: 6. This CDR3 has 15 residues.

This chain links TRBV7-8 with TRBJ1-1, with D possibly being TRBD1 (6 bases). V was cut by 8 bases and J by 4 bases, with 23 bases left in between. The CDR3 sequence is 16 residues long. Germline V gives CDR1 SGHVS, CDR2 FQNEAQ. The CDR3 reads CASASRTGALGTEAFF. The CDR3 nucleotides are TGTGCCAGCGCCTCCCGGACGGGGGCGCTGGGCACTGAAGCTTTCTTT.

In this sample, this clonotype turned up many times. The junction differs from germline at one of its ends, possibly a read error. The chain is built from TRBV7-9 and TRBJ2-5; 7 bases are a match to TRBD2. The CDR3 contains 15 residues. Germline-derived CDR1 and CDR2 are SEHNR and FQNEAQ (reference sequence). The CDR3 reads CASSLTAGLQKTQYF. CDR3 nucleotide sequence: TGTGCCAGCAGCTTAACAGCGGGGCTCCAAAAGACCCAGTACTTC.

V gene TRBV4-3 combines with J gene TRBJ2-1, with D possibly being TRBD1 (7 bases). V gave up 0 bases and J gave up 11 bases, with 17 bases separating them. CDR1 is LGHNA, CDR2 YSLEER, per germline. The CDR3 consists of 15 residues. For the CDR3, the DNA is TGCGCCAGCAGCCAAGACAGGGGGGAAGTGAATAAGCAGTTCTTC. It translates to CASSQDRGEVNKQFF.

This clonotype was counted at least ten times. This chain connects TRBV20-1 to TRBJ2-5; 12 bases align to TRBD2. Trimming took 6 bases from V and 5 from J; bases not matched to a gene: 10. The V gene's germline CDR1 is DFQATT and CDR2 SNEGSKA (reference sequence). CDR3 size: 15 residues. The DNA for the CDR3 is TGCAGTGCCAGCTGGACTAGCGGGGCATCGGAGACCCAGTACTTC. It translates to CSASWTSGASETQYF.

The chain recombines TRBV5-1 with TRBJ2-1, with D perhaps matching TRBD1 or TRBD2 (5 bases each). The CDR3 is 15 amino acids. Trimming stripped 4 bases from V and 5 bases from J, with 16 bases between. From germline, CDR1 is SGHRS and CDR2 YFSETQ. Here the CDR3 DNA reads TGCGCCAGCAGCGAGGGACCCTCTTCCCACAATGAGCAGTTCTTC. Protein sequence: CASSEGPSSHNEQFF.

The rearrangement links TRBV20-1 to TRBJ2-5; 9 positions agree with TRBD2. The J call may not be correct, given that the DNA end is closer to TRBJ2-7. The CDR3 has 11 amino acids. Looked up from germline, CDR1 is DFQATT and CDR2 is SNEGSKA (reference sequence). CDR3 nucleotide sequence: TGCAGTGTCGCGGGGGGGTACGAGCAGTACTTC. As protein: CSVAGGYEQYF.

Many counts were recorded for this clonotype. This chain links TRBV7-2 with TRBJ1-1, with D unresolved. The CDR3 runs 14 residues. Germline V lookup: CDR1 SGHTA, CDR2 FQGNSA. Trimming removed 5 bases at V and 1 base at J, with 11 bases between. CDR3 sequence (DNA): TGTGCCAGCAGCCTCCTCGGCCGGAACACTGAAGCTTTCTTT. Translating gives CASSLLGRNTEAFF.

J is TRBJ2-7 and V is TRBV20-1; TRBD2 matches at 10 bases. The ends lost 6 bases at V and 4 bases at J; junction bases unmatched: 6. The CDR3 is made up of 13 amino acids. Germline V gene data show CDR1 as DFQATT and CDR2 as SNEGSKA (reference sequence). The CDR3 nucleotides read TGCAGTGCCCATACTAGCGGGATGTACGAGCAGTACTTC. Translated, it gives CSAHTSGMYEQYF.

In its sample, this clonotype was seen many times. This rearrangement joins TRBV12-3 or TRBV12-4 to TRBJ1-5, with 9 nucleotides matching TRBD1. This CDR3 has 14 amino acids. V gave up 2 bases and J gave up 6 bases; unmatched junction bases: 2. The CDR3 loop reads CASSLTGGTQPQHF. The CDR3 bases are TGTGCCAGCAGTTTAACAGGGGGCACTCAGCCCCAGCATTTT.

The chain is built from TRBV6-5 and TRBJ2-2, with D perhaps TRBD1 or TRBD2 (6 bases each). From germline, CDR1 is MNHEY and CDR2 SVGAGI. CDR3 size: 16 residues. Trimming cost V 2 bases and J 5 bases, with 15 bases left between them. CDR3 loop: CASSYIQGGWTGELFF. The DNA for the CDR3 is TGTGCCAGCAGTTACATACAGGGAGGTTGGACCGGGGAGCTGTTTTTT.

This clonotype has ten or more counts. V is TRBV5-1 and J is TRBJ1-2; 8 bases are shared with TRBD1. The CDR3 runs to 15 residues. From germline, CDR1 is SGHRS and CDR2 YFSETQ. Trimming cost V 1 base and J 6 bases; bases outside gene matches: 8. The CDR3, as DNA: TGCGCCAGCAGCTTGTCGCCGGACAGGGTAAATGGCTACACCTTC. Its translation is CASSLSPDRVNGYTF. The full variable domain, with the rest looked up from reference TRBV5-1 and TRBJ1-2, is KAGVTQTPRYLIKTRGQQVTLSCSPISGHRSVSWYQQTPGQGLQFLFEYFSETQRNKGNFPGRFSGRQFSNSRSEMNVSTLELGDSALYLCASSLSPDRVNGYTFGSGTRLTVV.